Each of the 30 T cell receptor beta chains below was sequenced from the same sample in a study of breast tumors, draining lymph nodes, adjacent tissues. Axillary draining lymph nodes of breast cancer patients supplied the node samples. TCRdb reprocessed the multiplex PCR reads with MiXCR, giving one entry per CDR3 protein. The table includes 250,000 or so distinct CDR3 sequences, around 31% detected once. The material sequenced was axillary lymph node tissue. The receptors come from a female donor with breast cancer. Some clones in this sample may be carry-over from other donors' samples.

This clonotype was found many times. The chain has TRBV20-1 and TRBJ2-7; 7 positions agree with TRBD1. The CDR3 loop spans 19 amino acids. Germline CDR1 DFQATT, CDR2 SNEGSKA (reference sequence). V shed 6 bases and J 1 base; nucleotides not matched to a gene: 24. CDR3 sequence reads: CSATPGQDTLPFFSYEQYF. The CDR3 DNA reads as TGCAGTGCCACCCCCGGACAGGACACTCTCCCCTTTTTTTCCTACGAGCAGTACTTC.

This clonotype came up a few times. The CDR3 spells CASSYLSNTAGELFF. The CDR3 nucleotides are TGTGCCAGCAGTTACCTCTCCAATACGGCCGGGGAGCTGTTTTTT. This chain connects TRBV6-5 to TRBJ2-2; D unclear. The CDR3 is made up of 15 amino acids. The germline gives CDR1 MNHEY, CDR2 SVGAGI. Trimming took off 2 bases at V and 6 bases at J, with 13 bases between the two ends.

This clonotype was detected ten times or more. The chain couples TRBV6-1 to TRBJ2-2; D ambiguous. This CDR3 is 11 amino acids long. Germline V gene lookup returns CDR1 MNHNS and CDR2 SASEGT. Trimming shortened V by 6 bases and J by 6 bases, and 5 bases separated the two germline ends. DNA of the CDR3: TGTGCCAGCAGGCTCCCCGGGGAGCTGTTTTTT. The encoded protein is CASRLPGELFF.

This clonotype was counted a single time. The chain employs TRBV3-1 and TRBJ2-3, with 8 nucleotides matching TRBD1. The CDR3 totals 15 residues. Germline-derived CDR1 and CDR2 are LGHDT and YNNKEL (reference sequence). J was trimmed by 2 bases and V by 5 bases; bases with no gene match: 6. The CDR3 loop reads CASSSGQGFTDTQYF. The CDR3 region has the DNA TGTGCCAGCAGCTCCGGACAGGGTTTCACAGATACGCAGTATTTT.

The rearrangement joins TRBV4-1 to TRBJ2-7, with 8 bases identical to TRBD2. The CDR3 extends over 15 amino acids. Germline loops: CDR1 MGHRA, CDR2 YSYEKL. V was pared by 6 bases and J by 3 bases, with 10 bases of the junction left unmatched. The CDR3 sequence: CASRPLGGGIYEQYF. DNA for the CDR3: TGCGCCAGCAGACCCCTCGGGGGGGGCATCTACGAGCAGTACTTC.

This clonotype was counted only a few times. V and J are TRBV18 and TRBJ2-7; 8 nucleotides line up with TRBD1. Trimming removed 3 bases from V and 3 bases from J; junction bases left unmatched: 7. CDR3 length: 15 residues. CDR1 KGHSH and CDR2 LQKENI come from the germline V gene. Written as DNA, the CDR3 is TGTGCCAGCTCACCGCTTGGGGACAGGATCTACGAGCAGTACTTC. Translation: CASSPLGDRIYEQYF.

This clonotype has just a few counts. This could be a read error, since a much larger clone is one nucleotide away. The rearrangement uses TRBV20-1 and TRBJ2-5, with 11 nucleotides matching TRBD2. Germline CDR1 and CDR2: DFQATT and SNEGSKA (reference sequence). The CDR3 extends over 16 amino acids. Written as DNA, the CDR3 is TGCGGTGGGGGGGGGAGACTAGCGGGGAGAAAAGAGACCCAGTACTTC. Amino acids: CGGGGRLAGRKETQYF.

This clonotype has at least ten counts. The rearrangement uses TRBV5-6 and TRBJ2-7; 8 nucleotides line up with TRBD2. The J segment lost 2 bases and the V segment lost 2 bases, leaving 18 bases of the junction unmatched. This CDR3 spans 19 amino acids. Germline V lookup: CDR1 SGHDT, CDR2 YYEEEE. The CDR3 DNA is TGTGCCAGCAGCTTTTCGTTTGGGCATTTCGGGAGGGCCACCTACGAGCAGTACTTC. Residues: CASSFSFGHFGRATYEQYF.

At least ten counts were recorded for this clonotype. CDR3 coding DNA: TGTGCCAGCAGGTGGATGAACACTGAAGCTTTCTTT. Amino acid sequence: CASRWMNTEAFF. The chain recombines TRBV5-6 with TRBJ1-1; D is unresolved. CDR1 is SGHDT, CDR2 YYEEEE, per germline. The CDR3 is made up of 12 amino acids. V lost 5 bases to trimming and J lost 0 bases, with 5 bases between them.

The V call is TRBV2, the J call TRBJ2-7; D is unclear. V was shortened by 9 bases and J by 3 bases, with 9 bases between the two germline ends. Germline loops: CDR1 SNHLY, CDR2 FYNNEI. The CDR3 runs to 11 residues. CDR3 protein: CARRARYEQYF. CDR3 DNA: TGTGCCAGAAGGGCCCGCTACGAGCAGTACTTC. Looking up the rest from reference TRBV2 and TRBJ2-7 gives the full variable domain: EPEVTQTPSHQVTQMGQEVILRCVPISNHLYFYWYRQILGQKVEFLVSFYNNEISEKSEIFDDQFSVERPDGSNFTLKIRSTKLEDSAMYFCARRARYEQYFGPGTRLTVT.

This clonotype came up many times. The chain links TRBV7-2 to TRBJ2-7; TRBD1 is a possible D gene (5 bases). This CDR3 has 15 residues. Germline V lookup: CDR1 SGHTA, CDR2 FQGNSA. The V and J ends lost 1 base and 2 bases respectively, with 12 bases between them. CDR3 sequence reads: CASSLDAAGPYEQYF. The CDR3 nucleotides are TGTGCCAGCAGCTTAGACGCGGCAGGGCCCTACGAGCAGTACTTC.

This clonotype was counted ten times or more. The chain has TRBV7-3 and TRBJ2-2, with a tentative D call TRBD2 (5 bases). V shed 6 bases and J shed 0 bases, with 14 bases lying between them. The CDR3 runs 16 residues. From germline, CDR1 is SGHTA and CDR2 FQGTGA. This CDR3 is CASRALSGTNTGELFF. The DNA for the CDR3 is TGTGCCAGCAGGGCCTTGTCGGGGACGAACACCGGGGAGCTGTTTTTT.

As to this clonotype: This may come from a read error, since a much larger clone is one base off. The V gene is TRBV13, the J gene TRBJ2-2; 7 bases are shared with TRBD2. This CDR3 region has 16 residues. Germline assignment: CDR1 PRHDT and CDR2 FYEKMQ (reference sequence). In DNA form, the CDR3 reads TGTGCCAGCAGCTTAGGAAGGACTAGTTTCTCCGGGGAGCTGGTTTTT. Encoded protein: CASSLGRTSFSGELVF.

The CDR3 sequence is CASSVVSGRGAAEQYF. The CDR3 DNA reads as TGTGCCAGCAGCGTAGTTAGTGGGCGGGGGGCGGCTGAGCAGTACTTC. This sequence joins TRBV7-2 and TRBJ2-7; 8 nucleotides line up with TRBD2. The germline V gene has CDR1 SGHTA and CDR2 FQGNSA. Trimming removed 5 bases from V and 7 bases from J; junction bases left unmatched: 16. The CDR3 runs 16 residues.

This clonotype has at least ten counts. The CDR3 nucleotides are TGTGCCAGCAGCGCTACAGGGAAACAAGAGACCCAGTACTTC. Amino acids: CASSATGKQETQYF. The chain employs TRBV9 and TRBJ2-5; weak D call: TRBD1 (6 bases). Trimming shortened V by 3 bases and J by 2 bases, and 11 bases separated the two germline ends. There are 14 residues in the CDR3. Germline V gene lookup returns CDR1 SGDLS and CDR2 YYNGEE.

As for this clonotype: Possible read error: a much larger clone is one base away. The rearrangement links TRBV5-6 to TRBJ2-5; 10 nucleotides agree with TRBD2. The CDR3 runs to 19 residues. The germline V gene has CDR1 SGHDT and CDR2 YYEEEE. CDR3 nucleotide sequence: TGTACCAGCAGCTTGTCTCGTATAGCGGGAGGCCCCTACGTGGAGACCCAGTACTTC. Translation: CTSSLSRIAGGPYVETQYF.

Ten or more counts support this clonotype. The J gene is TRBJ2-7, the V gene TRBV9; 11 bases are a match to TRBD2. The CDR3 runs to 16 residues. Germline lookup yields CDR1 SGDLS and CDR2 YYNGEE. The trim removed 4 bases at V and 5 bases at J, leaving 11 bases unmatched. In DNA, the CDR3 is TGTGCCAGCAGCACCTCTACTAGCGGGAGAAGCCACGAGCAGTACTTC. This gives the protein CASSTSTSGRSHEQYF.

CDR3 sequence reads: CAWNLAVNYGYTF. The CDR3 nucleotides read TGTGCCTGGAATCTCGCGGTAAACTATGGCTACACCTTC. The rearrangement uses TRBV30 and TRBJ1-2; D is undetermined. CDR3 size: 13 residues. From germline, CDR1 is GTSNPN and CDR2 SVGIG (reference sequence). Trimming removed 4 bases from V and 2 bases from J, with 11 bases in between.

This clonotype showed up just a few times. The CDR3 protein is CASSASFRQDIQYF. CDR3 DNA: TGTGCCAGCAGCGCGAGTTTTCGACAGGACATTCAGTACTTC. This sequence joins TRBV9 and TRBJ2-4; possible D gene TRBD1, 6 bases. V was pared by 3 bases and J by 8 bases, with 15 bases between. This CDR3 has 14 residues. Looked up from germline, CDR1 is SGDLS and CDR2 is YYNGEE.

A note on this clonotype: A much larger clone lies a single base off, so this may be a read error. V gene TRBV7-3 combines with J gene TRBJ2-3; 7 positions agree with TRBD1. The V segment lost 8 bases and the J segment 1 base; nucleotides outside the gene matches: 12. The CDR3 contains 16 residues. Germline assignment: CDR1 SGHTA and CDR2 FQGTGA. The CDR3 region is CASGSQGGTGTDTQYF. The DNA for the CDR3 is TGTGCCAGCGGCTCCCAAGGGGGCACTGGCACAGATACGCAGTATTTT.

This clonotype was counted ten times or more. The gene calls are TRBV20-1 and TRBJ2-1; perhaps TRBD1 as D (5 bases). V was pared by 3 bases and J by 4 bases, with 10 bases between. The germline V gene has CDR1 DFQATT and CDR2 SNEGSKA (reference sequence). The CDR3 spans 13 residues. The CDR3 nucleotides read TGCAGTGCTAGGGGGCCCGGATACAATGAGCAGTTCTTC. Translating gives CSARGPGYNEQFF.

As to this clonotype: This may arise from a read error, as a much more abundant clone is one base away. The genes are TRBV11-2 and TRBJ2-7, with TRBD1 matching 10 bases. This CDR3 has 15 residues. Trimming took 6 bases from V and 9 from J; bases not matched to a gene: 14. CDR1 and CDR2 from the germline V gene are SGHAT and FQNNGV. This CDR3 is CASSPHRDRGNGQYF. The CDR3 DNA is TGTGCCAGCAGTCCTCACCGGGACAGGGGAAACGGGCAGTACTTC.

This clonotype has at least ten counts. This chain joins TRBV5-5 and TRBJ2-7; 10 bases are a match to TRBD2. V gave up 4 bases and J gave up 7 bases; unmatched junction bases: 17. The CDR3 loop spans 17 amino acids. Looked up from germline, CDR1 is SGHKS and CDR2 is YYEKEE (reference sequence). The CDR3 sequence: CASSGVAGGRGYVEQYF. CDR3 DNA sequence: TGTGCCAGCAGCGGGGTAGCGGGAGGCCGGGGTTACGTGGAGCAGTACTTC.

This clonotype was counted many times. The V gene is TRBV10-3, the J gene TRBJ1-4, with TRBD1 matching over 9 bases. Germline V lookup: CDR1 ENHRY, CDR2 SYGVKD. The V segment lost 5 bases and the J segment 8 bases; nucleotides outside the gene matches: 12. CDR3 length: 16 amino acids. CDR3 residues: CAISITLTGGLEKLFF. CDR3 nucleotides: TGTGCCATCAGTATCACCTTGACAGGGGGTTTGGAAAAACTGTTTTTT.

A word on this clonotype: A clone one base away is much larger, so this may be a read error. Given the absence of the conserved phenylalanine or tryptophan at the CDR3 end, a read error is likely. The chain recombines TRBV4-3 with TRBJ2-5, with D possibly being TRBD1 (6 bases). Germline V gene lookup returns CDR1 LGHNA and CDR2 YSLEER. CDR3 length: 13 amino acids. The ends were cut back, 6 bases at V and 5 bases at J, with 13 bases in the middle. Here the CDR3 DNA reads TGCGCCAGCAGAGACAGGACATGGGAGACCCAGTACCTC. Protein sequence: CASRDRTWETQYL.

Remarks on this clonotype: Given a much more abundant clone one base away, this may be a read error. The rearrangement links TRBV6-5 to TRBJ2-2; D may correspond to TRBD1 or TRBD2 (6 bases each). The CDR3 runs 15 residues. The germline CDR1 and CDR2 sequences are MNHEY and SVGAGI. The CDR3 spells CASMVGLGGTGGLFF. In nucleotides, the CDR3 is TGTGCCAGCATGGTCGGGTTGGGGGGCACCGGGGGGCTGTTTTTT.

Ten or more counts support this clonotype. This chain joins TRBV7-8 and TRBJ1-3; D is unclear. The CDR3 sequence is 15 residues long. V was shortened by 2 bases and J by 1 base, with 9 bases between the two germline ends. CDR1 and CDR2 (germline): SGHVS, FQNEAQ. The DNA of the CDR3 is TGTGCCAGCAGCTTAAGTTCCTTGTCTGGAAACACCATATATTTT. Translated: CASSLSSLSGNTIYF.

CDR3 in amino acids: CASSGGGDSYEQYF. In DNA form, the CDR3 reads TGCGCCAGCAGTGGGGGGGGGGACTCCTACGAGCAGTACTTC. The genes are TRBV10-1 and TRBJ2-7; 7 bases match TRBD2. The J segment lost 0 bases and the V segment lost 4 bases, leaving 3 bases of the junction unmatched. CDR3 length: 14 residues. Germline V gene lookup returns CDR1 WNHNN and CDR2 SYGVQD (reference sequence).

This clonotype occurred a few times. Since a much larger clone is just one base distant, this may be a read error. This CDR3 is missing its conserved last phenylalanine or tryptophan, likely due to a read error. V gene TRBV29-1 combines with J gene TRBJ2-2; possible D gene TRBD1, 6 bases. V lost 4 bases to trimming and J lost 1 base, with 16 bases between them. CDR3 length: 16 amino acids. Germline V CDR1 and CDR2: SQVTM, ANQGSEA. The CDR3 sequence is CSVVTGPNENTGELFS. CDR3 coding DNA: TGCAGCGTTGTCACAGGGCCAAACGAGAACACCGGGGAGCTGTTTTCT.

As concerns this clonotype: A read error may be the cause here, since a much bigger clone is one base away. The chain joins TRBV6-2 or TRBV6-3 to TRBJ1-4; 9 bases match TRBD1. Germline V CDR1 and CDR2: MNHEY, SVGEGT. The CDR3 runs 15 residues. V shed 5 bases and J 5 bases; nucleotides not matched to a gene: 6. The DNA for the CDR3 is TGTGCCAGCAGTCCCCCCGGGACAGGGAATGAAAAACTGTTTTTT. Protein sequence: CASSPPGTGNEKLFF.